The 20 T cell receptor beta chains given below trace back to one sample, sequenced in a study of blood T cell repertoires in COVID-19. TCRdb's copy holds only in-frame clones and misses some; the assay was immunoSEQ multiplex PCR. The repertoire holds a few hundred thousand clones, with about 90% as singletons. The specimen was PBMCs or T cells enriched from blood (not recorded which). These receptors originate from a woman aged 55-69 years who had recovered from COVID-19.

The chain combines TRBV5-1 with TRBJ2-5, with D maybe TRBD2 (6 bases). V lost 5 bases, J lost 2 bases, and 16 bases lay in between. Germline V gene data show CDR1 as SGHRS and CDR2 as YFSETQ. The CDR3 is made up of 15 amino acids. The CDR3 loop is CASSPGLNRQETQYF. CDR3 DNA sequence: TGCGCCAGCAGTCCGGGACTGAACAGGCAAGAGACCCAGTACTTC.

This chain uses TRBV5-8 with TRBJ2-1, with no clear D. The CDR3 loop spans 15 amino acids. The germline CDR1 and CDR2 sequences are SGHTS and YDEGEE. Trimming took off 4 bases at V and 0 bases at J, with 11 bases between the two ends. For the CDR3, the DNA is TGTGCCAGCAGCCCGAGCCATGGCTCCTACAATGAGCAGTTCTTC. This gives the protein CASSPSHGSYNEQFF. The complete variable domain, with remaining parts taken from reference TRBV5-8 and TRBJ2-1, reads EAGVTQSPTHLIKTRGQQATLRCSPISGHTSVYWYQQALGLGLQFLLWYDEGEERNRGNFPPRFSGRQFPNYSSELNVNALELEDSALYLCASSPSHGSYNEQFFGPGTRLTVL.

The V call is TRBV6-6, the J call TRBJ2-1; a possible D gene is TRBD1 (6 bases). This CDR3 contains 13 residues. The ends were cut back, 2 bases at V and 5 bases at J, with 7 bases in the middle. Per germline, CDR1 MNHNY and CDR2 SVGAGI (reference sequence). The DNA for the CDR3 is TGTGCCAGCAGTTACCGGGACAACAATGAGCAGTTCTTC. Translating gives CASSYRDNNEQFF.

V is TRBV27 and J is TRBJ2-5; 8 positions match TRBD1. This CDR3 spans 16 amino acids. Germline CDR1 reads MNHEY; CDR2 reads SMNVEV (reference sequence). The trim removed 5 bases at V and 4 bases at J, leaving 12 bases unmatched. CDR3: CASSLTQGGIRETQYF. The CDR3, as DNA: TGTGCCAGCAGTCTGACACAGGGGGGTATTCGAGAGACCCAGTACTTC.

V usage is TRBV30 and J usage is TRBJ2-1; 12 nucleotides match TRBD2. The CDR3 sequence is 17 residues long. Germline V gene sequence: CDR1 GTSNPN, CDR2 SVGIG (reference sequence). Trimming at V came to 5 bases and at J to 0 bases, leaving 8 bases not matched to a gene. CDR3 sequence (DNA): TGTGCCTGGGGGACTAGCGGGCAATTGAGCTCCTACAATGAGCAGTTCTTC. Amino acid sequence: CAWGTSGQLSSYNEQFF. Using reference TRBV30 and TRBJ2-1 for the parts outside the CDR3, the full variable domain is SQTIHQWPATLVQPVGSPLSLECTVEGTSNPNLYWYRQAAGRGLQLLFYSVGIGQISSEVPQNLSASRPQDRQFILSSKKLLLSDSGFYLCAWGTSGQLSSYNEQFFGPGTRLTVL.

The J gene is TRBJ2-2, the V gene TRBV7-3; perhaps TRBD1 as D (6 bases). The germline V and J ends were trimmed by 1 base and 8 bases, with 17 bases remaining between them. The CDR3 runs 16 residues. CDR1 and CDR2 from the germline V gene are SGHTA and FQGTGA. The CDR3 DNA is TGTGCCAGCAGCTTAATACTAGGGGGTTCCCTAGGGGAGCTGTTTTTT. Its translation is CASSLILGGSLGELFF.

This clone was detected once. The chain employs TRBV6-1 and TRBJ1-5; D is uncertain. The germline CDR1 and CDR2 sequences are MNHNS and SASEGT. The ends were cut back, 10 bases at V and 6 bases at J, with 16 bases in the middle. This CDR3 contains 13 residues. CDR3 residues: CAIQTFSGQPQHF. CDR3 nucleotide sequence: TGTGCCATCCAGACATTTAGCGGTCAGCCCCAGCATTTT.

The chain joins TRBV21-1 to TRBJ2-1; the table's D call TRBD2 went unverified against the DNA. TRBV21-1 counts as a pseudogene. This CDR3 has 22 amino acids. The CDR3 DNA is TGTGCCAGTCCCTTTGCCCGGGGGAAGGCCCACCCCCGGGACTTGCCTTACCATGAGCAGTTCTTC. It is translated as CASPFARGKAHPRDLPYHEQFF.

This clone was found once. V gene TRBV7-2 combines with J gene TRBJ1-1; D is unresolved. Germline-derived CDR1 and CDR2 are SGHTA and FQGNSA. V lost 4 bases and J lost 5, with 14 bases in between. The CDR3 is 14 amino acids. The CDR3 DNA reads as TGTGCCAGCAGCTGGTCATCGGGTCGGACTGAAGCTTTCTTT. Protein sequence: CASSWSSGRTEAFF.

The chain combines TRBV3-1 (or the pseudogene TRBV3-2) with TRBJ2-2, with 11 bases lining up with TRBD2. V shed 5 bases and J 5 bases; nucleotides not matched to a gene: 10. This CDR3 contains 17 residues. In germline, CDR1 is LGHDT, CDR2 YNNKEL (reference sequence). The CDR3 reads CASSTTSGGRTTGELFF. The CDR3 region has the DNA TGTGCCAGCAGCACCACTAGCGGGGGTCGGACAACCGGGGAGCTGTTTTTT.

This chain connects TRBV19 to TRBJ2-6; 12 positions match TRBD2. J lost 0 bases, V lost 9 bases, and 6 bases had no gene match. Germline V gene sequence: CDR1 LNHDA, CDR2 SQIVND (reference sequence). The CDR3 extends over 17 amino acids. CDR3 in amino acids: CASLLAGGTSGANVLTF. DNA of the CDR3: TGTGCCAGCCTACTAGCGGGAGGTACCTCTGGGGCCAACGTCCTGACTTTC.

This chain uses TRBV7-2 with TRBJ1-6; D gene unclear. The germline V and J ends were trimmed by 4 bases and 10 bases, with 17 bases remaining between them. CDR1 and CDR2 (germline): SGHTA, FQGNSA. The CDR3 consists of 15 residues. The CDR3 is CASSSHWEGKSPLHF. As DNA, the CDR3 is TGTGCCAGCAGCTCCCACTGGGAGGGAAAGTCACCCCTCCACTTT. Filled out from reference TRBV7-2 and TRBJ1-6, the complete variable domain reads GAGVSQSPSNKVTEKGKDVELRCDPISGHTALYWYRQSLGQGLEFLIYFQGNSAPDKSGLPSDRFSAERTGGSVSTLTIQRTQQEDSAVYLCASSSHWEGKSPLHFGNGTRLTVT.

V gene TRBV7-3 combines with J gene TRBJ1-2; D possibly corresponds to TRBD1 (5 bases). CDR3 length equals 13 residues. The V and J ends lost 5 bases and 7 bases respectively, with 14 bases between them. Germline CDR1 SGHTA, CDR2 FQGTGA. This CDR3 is CASSRGAYGGYTF. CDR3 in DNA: TGTGCCAGCAGCCGCGGGGCGTATGGTGGCTACACCTTC.

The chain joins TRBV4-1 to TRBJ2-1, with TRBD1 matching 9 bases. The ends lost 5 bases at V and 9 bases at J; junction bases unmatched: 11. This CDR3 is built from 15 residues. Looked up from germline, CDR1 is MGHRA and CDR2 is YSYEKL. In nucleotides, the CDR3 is TGCGCCAGCAGCGCTCCGGGACAGGGAGTTATTGAGCAGTTCTTC. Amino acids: CASSAPGQGVIEQFF.

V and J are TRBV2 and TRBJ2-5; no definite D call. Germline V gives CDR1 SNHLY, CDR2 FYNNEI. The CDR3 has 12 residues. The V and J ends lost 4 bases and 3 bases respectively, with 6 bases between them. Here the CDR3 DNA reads TGTGCCAGCAGTGTGGGCGAAGAGACCCAGTACTTC. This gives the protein CASSVGEETQYF.

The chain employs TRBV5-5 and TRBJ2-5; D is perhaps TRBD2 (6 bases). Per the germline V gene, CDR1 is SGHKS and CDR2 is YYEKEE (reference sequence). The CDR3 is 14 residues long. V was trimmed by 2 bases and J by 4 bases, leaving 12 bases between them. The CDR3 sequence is CASSFPGASETQYF. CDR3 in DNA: TGTGCCAGCAGCTTTCCGGGAGCCTCAGAGACCCAGTACTTC.

CDR3 amino acids: CASSFPGFDSPLHF. As DNA, the CDR3 is TGTGCCAGCAGCTTCCCCGGGTTCGATTCACCCCTCCACTTT. The chain has TRBV7-2 and TRBJ1-6; D gene unclear. Trimming removed 3 bases at V and 8 bases at J, with 11 bases between. This CDR3 is built from 14 residues. CDR1 SGHTA and CDR2 FQGNSA come from the germline V gene.

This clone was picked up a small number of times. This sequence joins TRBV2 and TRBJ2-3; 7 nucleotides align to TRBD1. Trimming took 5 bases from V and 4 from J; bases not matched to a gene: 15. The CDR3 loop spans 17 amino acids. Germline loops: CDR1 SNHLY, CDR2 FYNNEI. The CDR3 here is CASSYNTRQGGADTQYF. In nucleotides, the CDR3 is TGTGCCAGCAGTTACAATACGAGACAGGGCGGTGCAGATACGCAGTATTTT.

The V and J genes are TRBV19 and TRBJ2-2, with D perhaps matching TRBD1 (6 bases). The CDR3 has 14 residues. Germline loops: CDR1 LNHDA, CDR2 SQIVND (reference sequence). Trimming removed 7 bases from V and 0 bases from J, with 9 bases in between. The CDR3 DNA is TGTGCCAGTAACAGGGTTCCGAACACCGGGGAGCTGTTTTTT. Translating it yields CASNRVPNTGELFF.

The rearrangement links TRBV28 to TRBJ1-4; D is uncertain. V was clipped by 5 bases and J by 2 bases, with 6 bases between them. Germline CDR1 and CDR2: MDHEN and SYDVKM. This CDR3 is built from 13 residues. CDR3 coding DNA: TGTGCCAGCAGTCTCCCGACTAATGAAAAACTGTTTTTT. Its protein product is CASSLPTNEKLFF.